This T cell receptor (beta chain) was retrieved from a study of regulatory dendritic cells for organ transplantation (dated 2017 in TCRdb). Background on the whole study: Monocytes were cultured with vitamin D3 on days 0 and 4 and with IL-10 on day 4 to generate regulatory dendritic cells. On day 6, LPS was added to the DC cultures to test how the DCs responded to a strong maturation-inducing agent. TCRbeta repertoires were sequenced from sorted naive and memory CD4+ and CD8+ T cells before and after allostimulation with regulatory or mature dendritic cells.

A multiplexed two-step PCR with Vbeta-specific forward primers and Jbeta-specific reverse primers was used to amplify the TCRbeta CDR3 regions. TCRbeta libraries were sequenced on an Illumina instrument through the immunoSEQ service. Per the original workflow: IMGT annotation was used to assign V, D and J genes, and synthetic CDR3 analogues were used to correct the counts for multiplex PCR bias. Repertoire clonality was computed in the immunoSEQ Analyzer as one minus normalized Shannon entropy. Clonal expansion was defined using Fisher's exact test with Benjamini-Hochberg false discovery rate control and a two-tailed threshold of P<0.01. What TCRdb holds here is the immuneACCESS table cut down to in-frame rearrangements. Part of the clones is not present; checked against another copy, under half of the missing clones reflect an unresolved V gene, and the others are unexplained. V and J calls and clone size are copied from that table; D and trimming were computed from the DNA. For this sample the table gives about 21,000 clones, of which over 75% were detected only once. Jointly, the top ten make up roughly 0.26% of the sample.

Of note for this clone: What antigen it recognizes has not been identified. An end of the junction differs from the germline gene, which may be a read error.

Sorted T cell subsets were CFSE-labeled and co-cultured for 4 to 6 days with allogeneic regulatory or mature dendritic cells at a 1:10 DC:T ratio. FACS was used to sort naive T cells as CD45RA+ cells and memory T cells as CD45RO+ CD4+ or CD8+ cells. T cells for TCR sequencing came from two healthy control subjects. The Qiagen DNeasy Blood & Tissue Kit was used to extract genomic DNA. Findings and caveats that apply to the study as a whole: Highly diverse repertoires were observed in naive CD4+ and CD8+ T cells, whereas lower diversity was observed in memory cells, and the most oligoclonal repertoires were found in memory CD8+ cells. Among the resting subsets, memory CD8+ T cells contained the most alloreactive TCR clonotypes. Expansion of memory CD8+ clones was induced by allostimulation in both subjects, but more limited expansion appeared to be induced by regulatory dendritic cells than by mature dendritic cells. Only a couple of subjects were sequenced, and considerable between-individual heterogeneity in the alloreactive memory CD8+ T cell pool was noted by the authors.

This TCR was sampled from a human donor in good health. The sequenced sample consisted of naive CD4+ T cells from blood cultured with dendritic cells. What the cell subset or site label conveys for this sample: CD45RA+ naive T cells.

In nucleotides, the sequence is TGTGCTAGCAGCCCCAGGACAGGCGGCGAGACCCAGTACTTC. This codes for CASSPRTGGETQYF. The sequence links TRBV7-7 to TRBJ2-5, with 7 bases aligning to TRBD1. CDR1 SSHAT and CDR2 FNYEAQ are derived from the germline V gene (reference sequence). The CDR3 starts with the cysteine, ends with the phenylalanine, and has 14 residues. The sequence is cut down to CDR3 DNA, 42 bases in frame from base 1.